The T cell receptor beta chain under discussion was sequenced for a study of regulatory T cells in long-lasting Graves disease. Regarding the study as a whole: Whereas new patients shared 966 public clonotypes, persistent patients shared more, at 2,741.

The CDR3 is 13 residues long. Arm-PCR of CDR3 regions with iRepertoire HTBI primers generated TCR beta libraries. Using its own MiXCR run on the multiplex PCR reads, TCRdb lists one record per CDR3 protein. The sample lists about 530,000 distinct CDR3 sequences; about 16% were seen once. Of note for this clonotype: Its antigen is currently unknown. A far larger clone is a single base away, which makes a read error likely.

Specified time point: newly diagnosed GD, antithyroid drugs for less than 3 months. The TCR library was made from RNA extracted from PBMCs. It was by American Thyroid Association guidelines that Graves' disease was diagnosed. These same data were also listed under a study on T cells in Graves' hyperthyroidism and ophthalmopathy. That source notes: Those with hyperthyroidism were 18 to 65 years old, newly diagnosed, and ill for under 2 months. Initially, a first-round RT-PCR of the TCR CDR3 employed the HTBI primer set.

This receptor was taken from a middle-aged woman with Graves disease. Source: peripheral blood mononuclear cells (PBMCs), taken at new diagnosis, from a patient treated with antithyroid drugs. The chain combines TRBV12-3 or TRBV12-4 with TRBJ2-1; D is unclear. The DNA end favors TRBJ2-5, so the J call may be wrong. CDR3 sequence: CASSGVCGETQYF. The CDR3 DNA sequence: TGTGCCAGCAGTGGGGTATGCGGAGAGACCCAGTACTTC.